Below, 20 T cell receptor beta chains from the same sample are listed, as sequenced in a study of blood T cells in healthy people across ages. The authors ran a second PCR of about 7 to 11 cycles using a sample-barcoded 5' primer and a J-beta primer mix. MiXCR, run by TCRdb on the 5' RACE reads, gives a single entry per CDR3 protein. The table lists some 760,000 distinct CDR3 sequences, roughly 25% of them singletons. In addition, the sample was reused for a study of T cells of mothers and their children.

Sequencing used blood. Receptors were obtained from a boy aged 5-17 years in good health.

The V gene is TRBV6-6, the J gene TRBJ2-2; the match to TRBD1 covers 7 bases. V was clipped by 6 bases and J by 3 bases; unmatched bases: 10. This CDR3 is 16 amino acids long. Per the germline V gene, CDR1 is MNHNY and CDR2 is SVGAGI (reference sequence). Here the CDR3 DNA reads TGTGCCAGCAGAGAGGACAGGCTAGGAGACACCGGGGAGCTGTTTTTT. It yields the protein CASREDRLGDTGELFF.

As DNA, the CDR3 is TGCGCCAGCAGCTTTGGACTAGCGGACCTCTCCTACGAGCAGTACTTC. Its protein product is CASSFGLADLSYEQYF. This sequence joins TRBV5-1 and TRBJ2-7; 10 bases line up with TRBD2. Germline V gene data show CDR1 as SGHRS and CDR2 as YFSETQ. V trimming: 2 bases; J trimming: 0 bases; junction bases outside the gene matches: 5. This CDR3 is built from 16 residues.

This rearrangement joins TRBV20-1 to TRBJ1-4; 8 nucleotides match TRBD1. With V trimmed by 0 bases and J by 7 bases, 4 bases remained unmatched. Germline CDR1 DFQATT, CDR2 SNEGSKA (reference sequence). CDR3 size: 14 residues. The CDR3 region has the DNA TGCAGTGCTAGAGATAGGACAGGGACTGAAAAACTGTTTTTT. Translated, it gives CSARDRTGTEKLFF.

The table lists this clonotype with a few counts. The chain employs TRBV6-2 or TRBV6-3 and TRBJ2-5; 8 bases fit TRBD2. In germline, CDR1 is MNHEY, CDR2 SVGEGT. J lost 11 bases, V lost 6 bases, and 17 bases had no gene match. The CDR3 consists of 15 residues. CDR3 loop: CASRYSGETTFEQYF. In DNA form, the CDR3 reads TGTGCCAGCAGATATAGCGGGGAAACTACGTTTGAGCAGTACTTC.

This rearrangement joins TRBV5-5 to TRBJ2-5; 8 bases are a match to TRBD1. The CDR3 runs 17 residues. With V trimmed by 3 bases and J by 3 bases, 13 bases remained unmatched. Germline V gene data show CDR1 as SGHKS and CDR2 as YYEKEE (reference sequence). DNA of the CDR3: TGTGCCAGCAGCTGGGACCAACAGGGGGTCAGAAAAGAGACCCAGTACTTC. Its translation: CASSWDQQGVRKETQYF.

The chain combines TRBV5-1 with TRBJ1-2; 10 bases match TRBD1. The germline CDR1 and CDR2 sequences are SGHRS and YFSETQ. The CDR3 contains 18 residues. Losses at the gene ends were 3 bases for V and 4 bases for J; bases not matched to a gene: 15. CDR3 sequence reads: CASSSMGQGIPLGYGYTF. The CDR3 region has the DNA TGCGCCAGCAGCTCAATGGGACAGGGGATACCTCTTGGCTATGGCTACACCTTC.

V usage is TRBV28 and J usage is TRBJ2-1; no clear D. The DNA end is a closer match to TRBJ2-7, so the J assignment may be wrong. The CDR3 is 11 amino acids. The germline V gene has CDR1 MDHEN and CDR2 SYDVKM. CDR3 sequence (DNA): TGTGCCAGCAGCTATAAAAGGGAGCAGTACTTC. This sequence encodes CASSYKREQYF.

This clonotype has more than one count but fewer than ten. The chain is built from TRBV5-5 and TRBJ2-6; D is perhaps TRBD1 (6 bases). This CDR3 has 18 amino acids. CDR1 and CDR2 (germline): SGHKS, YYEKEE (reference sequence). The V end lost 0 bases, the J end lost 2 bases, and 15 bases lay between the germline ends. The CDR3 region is CASSLDYGQIPGANVLTF. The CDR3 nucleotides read TGTGCCAGCAGCTTGGATTATGGACAGATCCCTGGGGCCAACGTCCTGACTTTC.

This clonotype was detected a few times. The CDR3 loop reads CASSLGPGEPNEKLFF. The CDR3 region has the DNA TGTGCCAGCAGCTTAGGCCCAGGGGAGCCTAATGAAAAACTGTTTTTT. The rearrangement links TRBV7-9 to TRBJ1-4; tentative D call: TRBD1 (6 bases). The V end lost 1 base, the J end lost 3 bases, and 12 bases lay between the germline ends. Germline CDR1 reads SEHNR; CDR2 reads FQNEAQ (reference sequence). The CDR3 totals 16 residues.

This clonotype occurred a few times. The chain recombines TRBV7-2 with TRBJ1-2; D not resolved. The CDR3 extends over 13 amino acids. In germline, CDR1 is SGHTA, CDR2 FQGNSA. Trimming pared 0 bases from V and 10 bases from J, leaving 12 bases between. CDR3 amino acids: CASSLAPGIYYTF. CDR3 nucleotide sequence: TGTGCCAGCAGCTTAGCGCCTGGGATCTACTACACCTTC.

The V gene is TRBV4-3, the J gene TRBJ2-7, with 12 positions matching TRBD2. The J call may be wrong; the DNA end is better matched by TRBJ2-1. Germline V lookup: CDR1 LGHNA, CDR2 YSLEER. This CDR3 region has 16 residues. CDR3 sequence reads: CASSQEASGGVNEQFF. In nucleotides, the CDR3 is TGCGCCAGCAGCCAAGAGGCTAGCGGGGGGGTCAATGAGCAGTTCTTC.

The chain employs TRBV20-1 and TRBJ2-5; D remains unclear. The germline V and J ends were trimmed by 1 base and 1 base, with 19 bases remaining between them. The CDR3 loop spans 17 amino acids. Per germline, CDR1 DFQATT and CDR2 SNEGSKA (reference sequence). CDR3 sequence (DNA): TGCAGTGCTAGAGTTGACTTTGGAAATCTTCTCCAAGAGACCCAGTACTTC. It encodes CSARVDFGNLLQETQYF.

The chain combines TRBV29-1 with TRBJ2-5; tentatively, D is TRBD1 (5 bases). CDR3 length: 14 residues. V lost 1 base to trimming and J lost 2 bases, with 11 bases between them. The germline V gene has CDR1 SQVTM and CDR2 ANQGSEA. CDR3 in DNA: TGCAGCGTTGAAGTTAGTGGGGCTCAAGAGACCCAGTACTTC. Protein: CSVEVSGAQETQYF.

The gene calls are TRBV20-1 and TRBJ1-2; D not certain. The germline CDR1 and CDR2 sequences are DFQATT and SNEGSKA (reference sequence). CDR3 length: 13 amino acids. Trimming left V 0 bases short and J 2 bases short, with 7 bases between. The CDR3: CSARDNKNYGYTF. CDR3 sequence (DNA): TGCAGTGCTAGAGACAACAAAAACTATGGCTACACCTTC.

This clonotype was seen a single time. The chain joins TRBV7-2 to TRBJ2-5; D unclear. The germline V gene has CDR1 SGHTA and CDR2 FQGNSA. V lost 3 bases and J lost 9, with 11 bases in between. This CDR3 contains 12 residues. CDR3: CASSFYSQPQYF. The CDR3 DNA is TGTGCCAGCAGCTTCTATAGCCAGCCCCAGTACTTC.

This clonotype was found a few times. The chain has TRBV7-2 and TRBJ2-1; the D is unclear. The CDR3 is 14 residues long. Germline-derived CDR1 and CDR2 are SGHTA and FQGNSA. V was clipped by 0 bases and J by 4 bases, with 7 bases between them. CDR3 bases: TGTGCCAGCAGCTTAGCGCCTGATTACAATGAGCAGTTCTTC. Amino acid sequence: CASSLAPDYNEQFF. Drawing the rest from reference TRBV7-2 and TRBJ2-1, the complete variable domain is GAGVSQSPSNKVTEKGKDVELRCDPISGHTALYWYRQSLGQGLEFLIYFQGNSAPDKSGLPSDRFSAERTGGSVSTLTIQRTQQEDSAVYLCASSLAPDYNEQFFGPGTRLTVL.

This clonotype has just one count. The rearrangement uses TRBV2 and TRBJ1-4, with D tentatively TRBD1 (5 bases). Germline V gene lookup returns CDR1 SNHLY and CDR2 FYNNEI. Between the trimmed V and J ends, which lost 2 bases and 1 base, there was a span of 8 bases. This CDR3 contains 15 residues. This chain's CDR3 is CASSELGRTNEKLFF. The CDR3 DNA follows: TGTGCCAGCAGTGAATTGGGACGAACTAATGAAAAACTGTTTTTT.

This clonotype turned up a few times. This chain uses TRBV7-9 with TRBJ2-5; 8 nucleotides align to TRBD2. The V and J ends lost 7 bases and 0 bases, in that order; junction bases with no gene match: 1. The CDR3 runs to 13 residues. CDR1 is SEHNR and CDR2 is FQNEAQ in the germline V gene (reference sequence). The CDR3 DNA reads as TGTGCCAGCATGCGGGGGGACCAAGAGACCCAGTACTTC. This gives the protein CASMRGDQETQYF.

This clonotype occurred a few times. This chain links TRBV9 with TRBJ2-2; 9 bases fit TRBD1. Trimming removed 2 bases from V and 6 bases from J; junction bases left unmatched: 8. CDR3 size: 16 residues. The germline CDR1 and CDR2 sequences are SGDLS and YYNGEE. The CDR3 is CASSVWVTGGSGELFF. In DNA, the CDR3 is TGTGCCAGCAGCGTTTGGGTGACAGGGGGGTCCGGGGAGCTGTTTTTT.

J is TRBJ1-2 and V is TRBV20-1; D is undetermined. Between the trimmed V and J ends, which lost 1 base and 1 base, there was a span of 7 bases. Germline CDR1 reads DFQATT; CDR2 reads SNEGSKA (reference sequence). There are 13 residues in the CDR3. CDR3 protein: CSARAGFNYGYTF. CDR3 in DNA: TGCAGTGCTAGAGCGGGGTTTAACTATGGCTACACCTTC.